Shown below are 18 T cell receptor beta chains from a single sample sequenced in a study of T cells in Graves' hyperthyroidism and ophthalmopathy. RNA transcripts were the template for amplifying TCR beta CDR3 regions. First-round RT-PCR of the TCR CDR3 relied on the HTBI primer set. Each CDR3 protein is one row after TCRdb ran MiXCR on the multiplex PCR reads. This table holds hundreds of thousands of distinct CDR3 sequences, about 35% found once. Source material: blood. The source of these receptors is a woman aged 40 to 49 with Graves' hyperthyroidism.

The chain joins TRBV6-5 to TRBJ2-5; tentative D call: TRBD1 (5 bases). The germline CDR1 and CDR2 sequences are MNHEY and SVGAGI. The V end lost 7 bases, the J end lost 6 bases, and 15 bases lay between the germline ends. The CDR3 totals 13 residues. The DNA for the CDR3 is TGTGCCAGCACCGACTCGGACACGAAGACCCAGTACTTC. Translation: CASTDSDTKTQYF.

This rearrangement joins TRBV11-2 to TRBJ2-5; possible D gene TRBD2, 7 bases. Trimming took off 5 bases at V and 5 bases at J, with 18 bases between the two ends. Germline V CDR1 and CDR2: SGHAT, FQNNGV. The length of the CDR3 is 15 residues. CDR3 coding DNA: TGTGCCAGCAGCCCCCGGAGGGGGGGCGTTGAGACCCAGTACTTC. Translated, it gives CASSPRRGGVETQYF.

This clonotype was seen at least ten times. This chain links TRBV24-1 with TRBJ1-6; TRBD1 agrees at 7 bases. The germline V gene has CDR1 KGHDR and CDR2 SFDVKD. V trimming: 4 bases; J trimming: 7 bases; junction bases outside the gene matches: 3. This CDR3 is 14 amino acids long. The CDR3 spells CATSETGRNSPLHF. The DNA of the CDR3 is TGTGCCACCAGTGAGACAGGGAGAAATTCACCCCTCCACTTT.

Comments on this clonotype: One end of the junction varies from germline; a read error may be responsible. The rearrangement uses TRBV25-1 and TRBJ1-4; D is perhaps TRBD1 (5 bases). This CDR3 contains 15 residues. Per the germline V gene, CDR1 is MGHDK and CDR2 is SYGVNS. Written as DNA, the CDR3 is TGTGCCGGCAGCCAAGGGACCGGGGGTAATGAAAAACTGTTTTTT. Translation: CAGSQGTGGNEKLFF.

The rearrangement uses TRBV7-9 and TRBJ1-1; the match to TRBD1 covers 7 bases. The CDR3 totals 16 residues. Germline values: CDR1 SEHNR, CDR2 FQNEAQ (reference sequence). V was pared by 6 bases and J by 2 bases, with 12 bases of the junction left unmatched. The CDR3, as DNA: TGTGCCAGCAGACGAACAGGGGCCCAAGCTAACACTGAAGCTTTCTTT. Its translation: CASRRTGAQANTEAFF.

Note on this clonotype: This may come from a read error, since a much larger clone is one base off. The chain joins TRBV10-3 to TRBJ1-6, with 8 nucleotides matching TRBD1. CDR1 is ENHRY and CDR2 is SYGVKD in the germline V gene. The CDR3 is 17 amino acids. With V trimmed by 2 bases and J by 10 bases, 13 bases remained unmatched. The DNA of the CDR3 is TGTGCCATCAGTGAGAGAGTGGACAGGGACGGGGGGTCACCCCTCCACTTT. Residues: CAISERVDRDGGSPLHF.

This clonotype came up many times. This chain uses TRBV6-1 with TRBJ1-2; D is undetermined. V lost 2 bases to trimming and J lost 5 bases, with 12 bases between them. Germline V lookup: CDR1 MNHNS, CDR2 SASEGT. CDR3 length: 14 residues. CDR3 nucleotide sequence: TGTGCCAGCAGTGAACAGGTCCAGACGTATGGCTACACCTTC. It is translated as CASSEQVQTYGYTF.

This clonotype has a handful of counts. The rearrangement uses TRBV15 and TRBJ2-3; TRBD1 aligns across 8 bases. CDR1 and CDR2 from the germline V gene are LNHNV and YYDKDF (reference sequence). The CDR3 length is 18 residues. Unmatched junction bases numbered 11, after V lost 0 bases and J lost 3 bases. CDR3 residues: CATSRDLDRGRGTDTQYF. The CDR3 region has the DNA TGTGCCACCAGCAGAGATCTCGACAGGGGACGAGGGACAGATACGCAGTATTTT.

Details on this clonotype: Its ends do not fully match the called genes, so a read error is possible. The chain links TRBV29-1 to TRBJ1-2; TRBD1 is a possible D gene (6 bases). CDR1 SQVTM and CDR2 ANQGSEA come from the germline V gene. This CDR3 is 12 amino acids long. The CDR3 loop reads CSFERGDYGYTF. In DNA form, the CDR3 reads TGCAGCTTTGAAAGGGGGGACTATGGCTACACCTTC.

Comment on this clonotype: In this CDR3 the conserved last residue, phenylalanine or tryptophan, is missing, so a read error is likely. J is TRBJ2-5 and V is TRBV7-2, with D maybe TRBD1 (5 bases). The germline V gene encodes CDR1 SGHTA and CDR2 FQGNSA. Deletions cut 2 bases from V and 2 bases from J, with 6 bases between. The CDR3 contains 13 residues. The CDR3 region is CASSLQGQETQYL. DNA for the CDR3: TGTGCCAGCAGCTTACAGGGTCAAGAGACCCAGTACCTC.

This clonotype was recorded once. The junction and the germline gene differ at one end; a read error may be behind it. The chain joins TRBV7-8 to TRBJ2-1; TRBD2 matches at 9 bases. This CDR3 region has 16 residues. Germline CDR1 is SGHVS and CDR2 is FQNEAQ. The CDR3, as DNA: TGCGCCAGCAGCCAAGATAGCGGGGGCCTCTACAATGAGCAGTTCTTC. Protein: CASSQDSGGLYNEQFF.

The genes are TRBV19 and TRBJ2-7, with 8 bases lining up with TRBD1. Germline V lookup: CDR1 LNHDA, CDR2 SQIVND (reference sequence). CDR3 size: 16 residues. V shed 6 bases and J 2 bases; nucleotides not matched to a gene: 12. CDR3 DNA sequence: TGTGCCAGTAGCCCGATGGCAGGGGGCGGAACCTACGAGCAGTACTTC. Translated, it gives CASSPMAGGGTYEQYF.

This clonotype was detected many times. The CDR3 DNA sequence: TGTGCCCTCGGACAGGGGAACTATGGCTACACCTTC. Protein: CALGQGNYGYTF. V usage is TRBV10-3 and J usage is TRBJ1-2; 9 bases are a match to TRBD1. This CDR3 has 12 amino acids. V was clipped by 11 bases and J by 2 bases; unmatched bases: 3. Germline V lookup: CDR1 ENHRY, CDR2 SYGVKD.

For this clonotype: This may be a read error: a much more frequent sequence differs by one nucleotide. The chain couples TRBV24-1 to TRBJ1-2; 7 nucleotides match TRBD1. There are 11 residues in the CDR3. The germline V gene has CDR1 KGHDR and CDR2 SFDVKD. In DNA form, the CDR3 reads TGTGCCATCCAGGGGGTTTATGGCTACAACTTC. The encoded protein is CAIQGVYGYNF.

V usage is TRBV29-1 and J usage is TRBJ1-2; no clear D gene. V was cut by 6 bases and J by 5 bases, with 10 bases left in between. The CDR3 loop spans 11 amino acids. Germline V CDR1 and CDR2: SQVTM, ANQGSEA. CDR3 loop: CSVDGPYGYTF. In DNA form, the CDR3 reads TGCAGCGTAGACGGACCGTATGGCTACACCTTC.

The V gene is TRBV7-2, the J gene TRBJ1-5; 9 nucleotides agree with TRBD1. CDR3 length equals 14 residues. V was pared by 3 bases and J by 14 bases, with 11 bases of the junction left unmatched. The germline CDR1 and CDR2 sequences are SGHTA and FQGNSA. The CDR3 DNA reads as TGTGCCAGCAGCTTTGGACAGGGGCAGGGATCGGAGCATTTT. Protein product: CASSFGQGQGSEHF.

This clonotype has ten or more counts. The V and J genes are TRBV7-3 and TRBJ2-2, with D tentatively TRBD2 (7 bases). There are 17 residues in the CDR3. Germline values: CDR1 SGHTA, CDR2 FQGTGA. V was shortened by 3 bases and J by 3 bases, with 17 bases between the two germline ends. CDR3 in amino acids: CASSFSLRGRYTGELFF. CDR3 coding DNA: TGTGCCAGCAGCTTTAGTCTGCGGGGGCGGTACACCGGGGAGCTGTTTTTT.

This clonotype was counted ten times or more. The chain links TRBV7-6 to TRBJ1-1, with D possibly TRBD1 on 5 matching bases. The V end was cut by 5 bases, the J end by 7 bases, with 17 bases between. From germline, CDR1 is SGHVS and CDR2 FNYEAQ. The CDR3 runs 14 residues. The CDR3 coding sequence is TGTGCCAGCAGCCTAACCCTGGGAGGGGATGAAGCTTTCTTT. This sequence encodes CASSLTLGGDEAFF. Combining the CDR3 with reference TRBV7-6 and TRBJ1-1 gives the whole variable domain GAGVSQSPRYKVTKRGQDVALRCDPISGHVSLYWYRQALGQGPEFLTYFNYEAQQDKSGLPNDRFSAERPEGSISTLTIQRTEQRDSAMYRCASSLTLGGDEAFFGQGTRLTVV.